This entry lists 30 T cell receptor beta chains sequenced from one sample in a study of glioma-infiltrating T cells after dendritic cell vaccination. Repertoires were generated with immunoSEQ multiplex PCR, while TCRdb's copy carries only in-frame clones and drops some. The sample shows roughly 38,000 clones, roughly 79% of them seen only once. Sequences were derived from blood, sampled before dendritic cell vaccination. The origin of the receptors is a human donor with glioblastoma.

The chain has TRBV5-6 and TRBJ1-1; no definite D call. Trimming pared 2 bases from V and 11 bases from J, leaving 13 bases between. Germline V gene data show CDR1 as SGHDT and CDR2 as YYEEEE. The CDR3 consists of 12 residues. CDR3: CASSFFPLEAFF. CDR3 sequence (DNA): TGTGCCAGCAGCTTCTTCCCTCTTGAGGCTTTCTTT.

This chain joins TRBV7-9 and TRBJ1-3, with D unclear. Germline V lookup: CDR1 SEHNR, CDR2 FQNEAQ (reference sequence). CDR3 length equals 14 residues. V gave up 4 bases and J gave up 2 bases, with 9 bases separating them. The CDR3 bases are TGTGCCAGCAGCTCCCCGGGGACTGGAAACACCATATATTTT. This codes for CASSSPGTGNTIYF.

The rearrangement joins TRBV9 to TRBJ2-1; D may be TRBD2 (7 bases). CDR1 and CDR2 (germline): SGDLS, YYNGEE. V lost 1 base and J 8 bases, leaving 28 bases between the germline ends. The CDR3 runs 19 residues. CDR3 sequence: CASSVNLMEGRGGLDEQFF. The CDR3 DNA reads TGTGCCAGCAGCGTAAATCTGATGGAGGGGAGGGGGGGCCTAGATGAGCAGTTCTTC.

The chain employs TRBV5-6 and TRBJ2-1, with 8 bases aligning to TRBD2. Germline V gene data show CDR1 as SGHDT and CDR2 as YYEEEE. V shed 3 bases and J 7 bases; nucleotides not matched to a gene: 6. The CDR3 extends over 14 amino acids. This chain's CDR3 is CASSWGLEVNEQFF. CDR3 bases: TGTGCCAGCAGCTGGGGACTAGAAGTTAATGAGCAGTTCTTC. The complete variable domain, with remaining parts taken from reference TRBV5-6 and TRBJ2-1, reads DAGVTQSPTHLIKTRGQQVTLRCSPKSGHDTVSWYQQALGQGPQFIFQYYEEEERQRGNFPDRFSGHQFPNYSSELNVNALLLGDSALYLCASSWGLEVNEQFFGPGTRLTVL.

The chain is built from TRBV4-3 and TRBJ2-1, with 8 bases fitting TRBD2. Germline V gene data show CDR1 as LGHNA and CDR2 as YSLEER. CDR3 size: 17 residues. V lost 1 base to trimming and J lost 1 base; unmatched junction nucleotides: 6. DNA of the CDR3: TGCGCCAGCAGCCAAGGGACTAGCCATTCTTCCTACAATGAGCAGTTCTTC. It specifies CASSQGTSHSSYNEQFF.

This chain connects TRBV6-6 to TRBJ1-2; no clear D. CDR1 MNHNY and CDR2 SVGAGI come from the germline V gene (reference sequence). V lost 2 bases and J lost 9, with 13 bases in between. This CDR3 has 13 residues. Here the CDR3 DNA reads TGTGCCAGCAGTTACAGGGAGGGCTCTAGCTACACCTTC. As protein: CASSYREGSSYTF.

The chain links TRBV27 to TRBJ1-5; 10 positions match TRBD1. Trimming took 0 bases from V and 6 from J; bases not matched to a gene: 5. Per germline, CDR1 MNHEY and CDR2 SMNVEV (reference sequence). The CDR3 consists of 16 residues. The CDR3 sequence: CASSLSSRQGAQPQHF. CDR3 DNA: TGTGCCAGCAGTTTATCCTCGCGACAGGGGGCTCAGCCCCAGCATTTT.

CDR3 region: CASSIYTGNYGYTF. The CDR3, as DNA: TGTGCCAGTAGTATCTACACAGGGAACTATGGCTACACCTTC. The chain recombines TRBV19 with TRBJ1-2; tentatively, D is TRBD1 (6 bases). The CDR3 totals 14 residues. Trimming left V 3 bases short and J 2 bases short, with 10 bases between. Germline V gene lookup returns CDR1 LNHDA and CDR2 SQIVND (reference sequence).

The chain joins TRBV7-2 to TRBJ2-7; 7 bases align to TRBD2. CDR3 length: 15 residues. Germline V CDR1 and CDR2: SGHTA, FQGNSA. Trimming cost V 6 bases and J 4 bases; bases outside gene matches: 12. CDR3 sequence reads: CASSITGGVSYEQYF. The CDR3 nucleotides read TGTGCCAGCAGTATCACTGGGGGGGTCTCGTACGAGCAGTACTTC.

Note on this clone: One end of the junction is discordant with germline, which a read error may explain. This chain uses TRBV2 with TRBJ2-3, with 12 positions matching TRBD2. The CDR3 is 15 residues long. Germline CDR1 and CDR2: SNHLY and FYNNEI. DNA of the CDR3: TGTGCCAGCAGTTCGGGTCTAGCGGGGGGGGGTTCCTTGAATTTT. Protein sequence: CASSSGLAGGGSLNF.

The rearrangement uses TRBV9 and TRBJ2-3, with D possibly matching TRBD1 (6 bases). Trimming pared 4 bases from V and 2 bases from J, leaving 11 bases between. The CDR3 consists of 14 residues. From germline, CDR1 is SGDLS and CDR2 YYNGEE. This CDR3 is CASSRDRLTDTQYF. Written as DNA, the CDR3 is TGTGCCAGCAGCCGCGACAGGCTCACAGATACGCAGTATTTT.

This chain links TRBV7-2 with TRBJ2-7, with D possibly being TRBD1 (5 bases). This CDR3 region has 14 residues. Germline V gene sequence: CDR1 SGHTA, CDR2 FQGNSA. Trimming shortened V by 1 base and J by 0 bases, and 7 bases separated the two germline ends. CDR3 region: CASSLDTGSYEQYF. DNA of the CDR3: TGTGCCAGCAGCTTAGACACAGGCTCCTACGAGCAGTACTTC.

This chain uses TRBV5-4 with TRBJ1-2; D possibly corresponds to TRBD1 (6 bases). V was clipped by 4 bases and J by 3 bases, with 16 bases between them. Germline lookup yields CDR1 SGHNT and CDR2 YYREEE (reference sequence). The CDR3 covers 15 residues. In DNA, the CDR3 is TGTGCCAGCAGCCCTCCCGGGACACATTACTATGGCTACACCTTC. This codes for CASSPPGTHYYGYTF.

The chain couples TRBV4-2 to TRBJ1-6; a possible D gene is TRBD1 (6 bases). The CDR3 is 15 amino acids. Germline V gene data show CDR1 as LGHNA and CDR2 as YNFKEQ. Trimming pared 0 bases from V and 6 bases from J, leaving 9 bases between. CDR3 DNA sequence: TGTGCCAGCAGCCAAGATCCCAGGGGTAATTCACCCCTCCACTTT. This translates into CASSQDPRGNSPLHF.

V gene TRBV11-3 combines with J gene TRBJ2-5; D might be TRBD2 (6 bases). CDR1 is SGHNT, CDR2 YENEEA, per germline. The V gene lost 8 bases and the J gene lost 2 bases, with 12 bases spanning the gap. The CDR3 loop spans 13 amino acids. The CDR3 DNA sequence: TGTGCCAGCGAGGGGAGGTTACAAGAGACCCAGTACTTC. Amino acid sequence: CASEGRLQETQYF.

The chain joins TRBV6-6 to TRBJ2-1; 9 bases fit TRBD2. The V gene end was trimmed by 6 bases and the J gene end by 8 bases; junction bases not matched to a gene: 14. This CDR3 is 16 amino acids long. Germline-derived CDR1 and CDR2 are MNHNY and SVGAGI (reference sequence). CDR3 sequence: CASSLVLPGLAYEQFF. In DNA, the CDR3 is TGTGCCAGCAGCTTGGTCCTTCCGGGACTAGCATATGAGCAGTTCTTC.

The rearrangement links TRBV20-1 to TRBJ2-7; no definite D call. Trimming removed 5 bases at V and 3 bases at J, with 5 bases between. Germline CDR1 DFQATT, CDR2 SNEGSKA (reference sequence). The CDR3 sequence is 10 residues long. The CDR3 DNA follows: TGCAGTGCTGTAGACTACGAGCAGTACTTC. Translation: CSAVDYEQYF.

For the CDR3, the DNA is TGTGCCACCGCCGGGACAGCAAACTACGAGCAGTACTTC. Translated, it gives CATAGTANYEQYF. This chain joins TRBV10-3 and TRBJ2-7; 7 bases agree with TRBD1. V dropped 10 bases and J dropped 3; count of bases not matched to a gene: 9. Germline loops: CDR1 ENHRY, CDR2 SYGVKD. The CDR3 loop spans 13 amino acids.

The CDR3 DNA reads as TGTGCCAGCAGCCCTAGCGGGGGGGCCTCCTACGAGCAGTACTTC. Translated, it gives CASSPSGGASYEQYF. The chain has TRBV7-8 and TRBJ2-7, with 12 bases identical to TRBD2. Germline loops: CDR1 SGHVS, CDR2 FQNEAQ. V lost 5 bases to trimming and J lost 0 bases; unmatched junction nucleotides: 2. This CDR3 spans 15 amino acids.

This chain connects TRBV4-3 to TRBJ2-1; TRBD1 agrees at 9 bases. Trimming took 1 base from V and 9 from J; bases not matched to a gene: 10. Looked up from germline, CDR1 is LGHNA and CDR2 is YSLEER. There are 16 residues in the CDR3. CDR3 residues: CASSQATGTGSIEQFF. The CDR3 coding sequence is TGCGCCAGCAGCCAAGCAACCGGGACAGGGAGTATTGAGCAGTTCTTC.

The rearrangement uses TRBV9 and TRBJ1-1; TRBD1 aligns across 7 bases. The germline gives CDR1 SGDLS, CDR2 YYNGEE. Trimming cost V 2 bases and J 5 bases; bases outside gene matches: 6. The CDR3 sequence is 14 residues long. The CDR3: CASSVTGTDTEAFF. The CDR3 region has the DNA TGTGCCAGCAGCGTGACCGGGACAGATACTGAAGCTTTCTTT.

The chain employs TRBV7-6 and TRBJ1-3, with 8 bases identical to TRBD1. J gave up 0 bases and V 5 bases, and 6 bases lay outside the gene matches. CDR3 size: 16 residues. The V gene's germline CDR1 is SGHVS and CDR2 FNYEAQ. The CDR3 sequence is CASSATGVRSGNTIYF. CDR3 in DNA: TGTGCCAGCAGCGCGACAGGGGTCCGCTCTGGAAACACCATATATTTT.

The chain couples TRBV7-9 to TRBJ2-1; perhaps TRBD1 as D (6 bases). Germline CDR1 and CDR2: SEHNR and FQNEAQ (reference sequence). Trimming stripped 0 bases from V and 8 bases from J, with 8 bases between. This CDR3 has 13 amino acids. CDR3 protein: CASSLAGADEQFF. The DNA for the CDR3 is TGTGCCAGCAGCTTAGCGGGGGCGGATGAGCAGTTCTTC.

V is TRBV9 and J is TRBJ2-1, with a possible D match to TRBD2 (5 bases). Per germline, CDR1 SGDLS and CDR2 YYNGEE. This CDR3 region has 15 residues. V was cut by 0 bases and J by 8 bases, with 15 bases left in between. The DNA of the CDR3 is TGTGCCAGCAGCGTAGATGGACTCGGCGTGGATGAGCAGTTCTTC. It encodes CASSVDGLGVDEQFF.

As to this clone: One end of the junction does not line up with germline, which may come from a read error. The rearrangement uses TRBV4-1 and TRBJ2-2; 8 nucleotides match TRBD1. Germline lookup yields CDR1 MGHRA and CDR2 YSYEKL. The CDR3 is made up of 16 amino acids. The CDR3 protein is CASRQLGQGSSGELFF. The CDR3 coding sequence is TGCGCCAGCCGCCAACTAGGACAGGGTAGTAGCGGGGAGCTGTTTTTT.

The chain has TRBV13 and TRBJ2-7; D might be TRBD1 (6 bases). V lost 5 bases, J lost 1 base, and 15 bases lay in between. This CDR3 is 15 amino acids long. Germline-derived CDR1 and CDR2 are PRHDT and FYEKMQ (reference sequence). The CDR3 reads CASSETGTESYEQYF. The DNA of the CDR3 is TGTGCCAGCAGCGAAACAGGGACGGAGTCCTACGAGCAGTACTTC.

This chain links TRBV7-2 with TRBJ2-3, with 7 bases identical to TRBD2. Germline trimming cut 0 bases from V and 3 bases from J; bases unmatched to any gene: 0. CDR3 length: 14 residues. Germline assignment: CDR1 SGHTA and CDR2 FQGNSA. The CDR3 region has the DNA TGTGCCAGCAGCTTAGCGGGGGGGACAGATACGCAGTATTTT. Residues: CASSLAGGTDTQYF. Variable domain in full (rest from reference TRBV7-2 and TRBJ2-3): GAGVSQSPSNKVTEKGKDVELRCDPISGHTALYWYRQSLGQGLEFLIYFQGNSAPDKSGLPSDRFSAERTGGSVSTLTIQRTQQEDSAVYLCASSLAGGTDTQYFGPGTRLTVL.

This clone was observed once. The V and J genes are TRBV7-8 and TRBJ2-7, with D possibly being TRBD1 (6 bases). Deletions cut 5 bases from V and 7 bases from J, with 12 bases between. The germline V gene has CDR1 SGHVS and CDR2 FQNEAQ. The CDR3 contains 12 residues. In DNA form, the CDR3 reads TGTGCCAGCAGCCCGAACAGGGAGGAGCAGTACTTC. This codes for CASSPNREEQYF.

CDR3 protein: CASSRALYGTDTQYF. The DNA for the CDR3 is TGTGCCAGCAGCCGAGCCTTGTACGGTACAGATACGCAGTATTTT. The chain has TRBV4-2 and TRBJ2-3; D ambiguous. V lost 4 bases and J lost 3, with 14 bases in between. Germline-derived CDR1 and CDR2 are LGHNA and YNFKEQ. The CDR3 is 15 residues long.

The chain carries TRBV10-3 and TRBJ2-7; 12 bases are shared with TRBD1. This CDR3 has 17 amino acids. Trimming took 4 bases from V and 0 from J; bases not matched to a gene: 7. Germline V lookup: CDR1 ENHRY, CDR2 SYGVKD. The CDR3 here is CAISAPGQGAPSYEQYF. CDR3 nucleotide sequence: TGTGCCATCAGTGCCCCGGGACAGGGGGCGCCCTCCTACGAGCAGTACTTC.